The following is a T cell receptor beta chain sequence with its context. Assay used: immunoSEQ multiplex PCR; TCRdb lists only in-frame clones, some missing. The data show some 290,000 clones, roughly 80% seen once. The source of the sample is a study of cytotoxic CD8 clonotypes in ibrutinib-treated CLL. About the study: For this cohort, patients were some eleven relapsed/refractory and approximately 15 treatment-naive, while under 18 were IGHV unmutated.

Trimming left V 3 bases short and J 0 bases short, with 13 bases between. The CDR3 runs to 15 residues. Germline CDR1 and CDR2: SGDLS and YYNGEE. Sequenced material: PBMCs, taken before ibrutinib treatment. This chain connects TRBV9 to TRBJ2-7; perhaps TRBD1 as D (6 bases). The TCR was taken from a human donor with chronic lymphocytic leukemia. CDR3 nucleotide sequence: TGTGCCAGCAGCGCCCGGACAGCCGGCTCCTACGAGCAGTACTTC. Translated, it gives CASSARTAGSYEQYF.